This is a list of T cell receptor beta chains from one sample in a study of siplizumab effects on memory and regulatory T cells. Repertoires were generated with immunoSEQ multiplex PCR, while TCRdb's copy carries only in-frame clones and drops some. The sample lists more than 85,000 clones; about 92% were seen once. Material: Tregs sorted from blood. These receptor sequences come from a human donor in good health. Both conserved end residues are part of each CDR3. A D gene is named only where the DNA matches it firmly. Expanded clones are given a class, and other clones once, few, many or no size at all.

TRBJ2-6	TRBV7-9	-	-	TGTGCCAGCAGTTACGATCTAGTTGGGGCCAACGTCCTGACTTTC	CASSYDLVGANVLTF
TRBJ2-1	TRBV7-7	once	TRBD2	TGTGCTAGCAGCTTAGGGCTAGCGGGAGATCATGAGCAGTTCTTC	CASSLGLAGDHEQFF
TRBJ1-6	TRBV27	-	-	TGTGCCAGCAAAAATATTGGCAGGGTAGAGAATTCACCCCTCCACTTT	CASKNIGRVENSPLHF
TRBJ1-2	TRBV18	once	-	TGTGCCAGCTCACCTGGGGCAGGATTCTATGGCTACACCTTC	CASSPGAGFYGYTF
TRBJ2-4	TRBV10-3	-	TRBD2	TGTGCCATCAGTGGGGGACTAGCGGGAGCGGGGTCTCAGTACTTC	CAISGGLAGAGSQYF
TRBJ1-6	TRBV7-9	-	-	TGTGCCAGCAGCTTAAGGGCAAAGAATTCACCCCTCCACTTT	CASSLRAKNSPLHF
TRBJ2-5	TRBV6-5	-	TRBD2	TGTGCCAGCAGCCGGGGGGGCAGGGCGGGAGAGACCCAGTACTTC	CASSRGGRAGETQYF
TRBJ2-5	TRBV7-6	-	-	TGTGCCAGCAGCTTAATTAACACCCGGGAAGAGACCCAGTACTTC	CASSLINTREETQYF
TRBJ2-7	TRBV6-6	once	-	TGTGCCAGCACCACTACCGGGGGGCGGGAGCAGTACTTC	CASTTTGGREQYF
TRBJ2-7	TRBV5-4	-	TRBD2	TGTGCCAGCAGGCTGGGTGGCGGGAGATCGGGGGAGCAGTACTTC	CASRLGGGRSGEQYF
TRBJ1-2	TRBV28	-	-	TGTGCCAGCGGGACACTCTATGGCTACACCTTC	CASGTLYGYTF
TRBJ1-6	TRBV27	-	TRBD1	TGTGCCAGCAGTTACAGGACAGGGGATCAGCCCCTCCACTTT	CASSYRTGDQPLHF
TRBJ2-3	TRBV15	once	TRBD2	TGTGCCACCAGCAGAGGAACACTAGCGGGATTTCTGGATACGCAGTATTTT	CATSRGTLAGFLDTQYF
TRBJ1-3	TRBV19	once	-	TGTGCCAGTTTTGATGTAAGGGGCGTCTCTGGAAACACCATATATTTT	CASFDVRGVSGNTIYF
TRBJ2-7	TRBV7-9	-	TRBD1	TGTGCCAGCAGCCGGACAGGGACCACCTACGAGCAGTACTTC	CASSRTGTTYEQYF
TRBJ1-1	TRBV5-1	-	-	TGCGCCAGCCGCTCCGAGCGCTCGGACATCACTGAAGCTTTCTTT	CASRSERSDITEAFF
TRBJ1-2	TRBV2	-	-	TGTGCCAGCAGTGAGGCGGGACCGCCGGGCTACACCTTC	CASSEAGPPGYTF
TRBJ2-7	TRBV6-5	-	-	TGTGCCAGCAGTTACTCGTACAGCCCTTCCTACGAGCAGTACTTC	CASSYSYSPSYEQYF
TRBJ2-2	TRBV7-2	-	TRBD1	TGTGCCAGCAGCTCTTCCCCGACAGGGCACGGGGAGCTGTTTTTT	CASSSSPTGHGELFF
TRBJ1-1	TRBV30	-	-	TGTGCCTGGATCATAACGGGGAGTGAAGCTTTCTTT	CAWIITGSEAFF
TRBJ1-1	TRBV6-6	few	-	TGTGCCAGCATTACCCCGGGACACAAAGCTTTCTTT	CASITPGHKAFF
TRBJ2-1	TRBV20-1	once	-	TGCAGTGTTCGGTACAATGAGCAGTTCTTC	CSVRYNEQFF
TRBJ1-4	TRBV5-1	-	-	TGCGCCAGCAGCTTGGGGCTTGGGGAAAAACTGTTTTTT	CASSLGLGEKLFF
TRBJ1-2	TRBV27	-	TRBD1	TGTGCCAGCAGTGCAACCCACGGGACAGGAGACCACTATGGCTACACCTTC	CASSATHGTGDHYGYTF
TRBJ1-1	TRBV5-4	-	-	TGTGCCAGCAGCTTGGGAGGGGGGGTGGACACTGAAGCTTTCTTT	CASSLGGGVDTEAFF
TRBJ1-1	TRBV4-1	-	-	TGCGCCAGCAGCCATAGCGACAGGAACACTGAAGCTTTCTTT	CASSHSDRNTEAFF
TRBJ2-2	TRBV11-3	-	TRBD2	TGTGCCAGCAGCTTAGTTGGGGACTACGGCACCGGGGAGCTGTTTTTT	CASSLVGDYGTGELFF
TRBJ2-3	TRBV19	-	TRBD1	TGTGCCAGTAGTACGGGACAGGGGCCAGATACGCAGTATTTT	CASSTGQGPDTQYF
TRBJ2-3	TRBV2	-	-	TGTGCCAGCAGTGTAGCGAGCTCCGACACGCAGTATTTT	CASSVASSDTQYF
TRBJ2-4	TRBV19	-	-	TGTGCCAGTACCCCCACCCGGGACTTCTCGGGAAACATTCAGTACTTC	CASTPTRDFSGNIQYF
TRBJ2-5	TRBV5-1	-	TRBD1	TGCGCCAGCAGCTCGCAGGGGGAGCGACAAGAGACCCAGTACTTC	CASSSQGERQETQYF
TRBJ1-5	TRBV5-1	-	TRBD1	TGCGCCAGCAGCTTCGGACAGGGAGATCAGCCCCAGCATTTT	CASSFGQGDQPQHF
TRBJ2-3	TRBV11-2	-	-	TGTGCCAGCAGCTTAGTTACGGGGGGCACAGATACGCAGTATTTT	CASSLVTGGTDTQYF
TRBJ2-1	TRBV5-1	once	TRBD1	TGCGCCAGCAGCTTTGAGGTTGGGACAGGGGAAAACAATGAGCAGTTCTTC	CASSFEVGTGENNEQFF
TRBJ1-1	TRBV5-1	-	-	TGCGCCAGCAGCTTGGGTAGGGGTGGCACTGAAGCTTTCTTT	CASSLGRGGTEAFF
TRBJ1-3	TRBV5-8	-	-	TGTGCCAGCAGCCCCGGTAGGGAACAGCGAAACACCATATATTTT	CASSPGREQRNTIYF
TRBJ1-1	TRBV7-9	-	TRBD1	TGTGCCAGCAGCTTAGTAGGGACAGGGGGAAGGATAGCTTTCTTT	CASSLVGTGGRIAFF
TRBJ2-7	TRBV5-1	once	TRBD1	TGCGCCAGCAGCTGGGCAGGGGGCTACGAGCAGTACTTC	CASSWAGGYEQYF
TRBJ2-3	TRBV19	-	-	TGTGCCAGTAAAGGCACCACAGATACGCAGTATTTT	CASKGTTDTQYF
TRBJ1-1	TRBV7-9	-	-	TGTGCCAGCAGCCCCGGGGGGGCTCGGAACACTGAAGCTTTCTTT	CASSPGGARNTEAFF
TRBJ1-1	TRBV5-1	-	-	TGCGCCAGCAGCTTCTTGCAGGGAGTAATGAACACTGAAGCTTTCTTT	CASSFLQGVMNTEAFF
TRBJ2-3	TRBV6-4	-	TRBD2	TGTGCCAGCCGACTAGCGGGGGACAGCACAGATACGCAGTATTTT	CASRLAGDSTDTQYF
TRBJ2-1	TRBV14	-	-	TGTGCCAGCAGCCACGGGAAGATGGAGCTCAAATGGGTCAATGAGCAGTTCTTC	CASSHGKMELKWVNEQFF
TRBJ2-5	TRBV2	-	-	TGTGCCAGCAGTGAGGGGGTCCTTTCGACCCAGTACTTC	CASSEGVLSTQYF
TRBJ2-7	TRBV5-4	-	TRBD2	TGTGCCAGCAGCTCGGGACTAGAAAGCTACGAGCAGTACTTC	CASSSGLESYEQYF
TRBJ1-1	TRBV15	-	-	TGTGCCACCAGCCAGGGACTGGGAGGATTCTTT	CATSQGLGGFF
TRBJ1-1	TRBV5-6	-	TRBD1	TGTGCCAGCAGCTTGGGAGACAGGGGGAGAGCTTTCTTT	CASSLGDRGRAFF
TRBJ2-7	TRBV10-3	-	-	TGTGCCATCAGTGAGGCGGGGTCGAGCTTCAAGCAGTACTTC	CAISEAGSSFKQYF
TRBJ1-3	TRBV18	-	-	TGTGCCAGCTCAGTACAGGAAGACTTCTCTGGAAACACCATATATTTT	CASSVQEDFSGNTIYF
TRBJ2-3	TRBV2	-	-	TGTGCCAGCTACAGCACAGATACGCAGTATTTT	CASYSTDTQYF
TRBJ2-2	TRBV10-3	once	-	TGTGCCATCGCCCGATCCGGGGAGCTGTTTTTT	CAIARSGELFF
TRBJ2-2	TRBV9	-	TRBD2	TGTGCCAGCAGCCTCAGCGGGAGGTACACCGGGGAGCTGTTTTTT	CASSLSGRYTGELFF
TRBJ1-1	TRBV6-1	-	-	TGTGCCAGCAAAAGGGGGAGGATTCGCACTGAAGCTTTCTTT	CASKRGRIRTEAFF